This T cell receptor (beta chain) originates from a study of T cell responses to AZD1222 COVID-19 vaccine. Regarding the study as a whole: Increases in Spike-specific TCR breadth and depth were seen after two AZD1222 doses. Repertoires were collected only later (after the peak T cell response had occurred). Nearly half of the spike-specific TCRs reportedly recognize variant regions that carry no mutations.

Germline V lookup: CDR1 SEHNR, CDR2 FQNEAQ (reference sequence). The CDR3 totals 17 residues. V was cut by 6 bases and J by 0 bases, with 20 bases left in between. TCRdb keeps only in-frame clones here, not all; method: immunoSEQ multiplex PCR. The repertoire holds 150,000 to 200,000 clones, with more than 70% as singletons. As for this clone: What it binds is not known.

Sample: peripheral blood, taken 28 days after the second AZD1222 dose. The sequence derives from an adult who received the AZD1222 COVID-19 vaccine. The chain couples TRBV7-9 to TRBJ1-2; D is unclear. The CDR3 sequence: CASRLAHRALTNYGYTF. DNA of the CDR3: TGTGCCAGCAGATTGGCCCATCGGGCCCTCACTAACTATGGCTACACCTTC.